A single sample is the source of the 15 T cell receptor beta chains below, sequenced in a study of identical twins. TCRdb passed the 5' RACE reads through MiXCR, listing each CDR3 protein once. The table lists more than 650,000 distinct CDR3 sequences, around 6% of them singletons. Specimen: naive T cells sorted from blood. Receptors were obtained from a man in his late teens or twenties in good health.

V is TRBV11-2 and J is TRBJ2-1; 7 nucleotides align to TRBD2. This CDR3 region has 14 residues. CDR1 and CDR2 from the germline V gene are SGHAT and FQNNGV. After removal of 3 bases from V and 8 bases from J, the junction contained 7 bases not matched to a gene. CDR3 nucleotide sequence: TGTGCCAGCAGCTTGGTGCGGGGGTGGGATGAGCAGTTCTTC. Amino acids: CASSLVRGWDEQFF. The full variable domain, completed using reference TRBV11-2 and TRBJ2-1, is EAGVAQSPRYKIIEKRQSVAFWCNPISGHATLYWYQQILGQGPKLLIQFQNNGVVDDSQLPKDRFSAERLKGVDSTLKIQPAKLEDSAVYLCASSLVRGWDEQFFGPGTRLTVL.

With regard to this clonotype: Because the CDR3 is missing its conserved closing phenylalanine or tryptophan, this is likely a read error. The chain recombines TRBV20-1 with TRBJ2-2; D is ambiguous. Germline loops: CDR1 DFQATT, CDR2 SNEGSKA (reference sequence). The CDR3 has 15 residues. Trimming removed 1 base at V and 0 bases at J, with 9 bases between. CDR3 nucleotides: TGCAGTGCTAGAGGGCGGACCGCGAACACCGGGGAGCTGTTTTCT. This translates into CSARGRTANTGELFS.

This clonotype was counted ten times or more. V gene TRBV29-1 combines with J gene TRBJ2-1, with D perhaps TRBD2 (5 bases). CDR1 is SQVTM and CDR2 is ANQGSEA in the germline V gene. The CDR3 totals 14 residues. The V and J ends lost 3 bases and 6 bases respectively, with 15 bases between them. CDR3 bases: TGCAGCGTTGATAGGACGGGGATGGGCAATGAGCAGTTCTTC. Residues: CSVDRTGMGNEQFF.

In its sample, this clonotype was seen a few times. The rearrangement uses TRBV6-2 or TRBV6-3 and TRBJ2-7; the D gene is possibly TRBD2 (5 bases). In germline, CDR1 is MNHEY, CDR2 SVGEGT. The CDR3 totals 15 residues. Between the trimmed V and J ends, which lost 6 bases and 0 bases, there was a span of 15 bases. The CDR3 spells CASSGESLGSYEQYF. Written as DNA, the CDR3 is TGTGCCAGCAGCGGGGAATCCCTTGGCTCCTACGAGCAGTACTTC.

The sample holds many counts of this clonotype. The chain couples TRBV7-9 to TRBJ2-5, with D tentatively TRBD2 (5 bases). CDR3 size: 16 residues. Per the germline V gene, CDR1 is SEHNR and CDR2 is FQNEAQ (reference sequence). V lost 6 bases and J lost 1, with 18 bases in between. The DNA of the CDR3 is TGTGCCAGCAGGCCATCGGGAACCGAAATCCAAGAGACCCAGTACTTC. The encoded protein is CASRPSGTEIQETQYF. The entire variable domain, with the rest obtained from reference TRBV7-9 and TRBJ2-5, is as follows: DTGVSQNPRHKITKRGQNVTFRCDPISEHNRLYWYRQTLGQGPEFLTYFQNEAQLEKSRLLSDRFSAERPKGSFSTLEIQRTEQGDSAMYLCASRPSGTEIQETQYFGPGTRLLVL.

The CDR3: CASSRKSGTANSYEQYF. CDR3 bases: TGCGCCAGCAGCCGGAAATCCGGGACGGCCAACTCCTACGAGCAGTACTTC. The V gene is TRBV4-3, the J gene TRBJ2-7; D could derive from TRBD1 or TRBD2 (5 bases each). Trimming left V 4 bases short and J 0 bases short, with 19 bases between. Germline V gene data show CDR1 as LGHNA and CDR2 as YSLEER. The CDR3 has 17 amino acids.

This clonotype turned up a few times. The CDR3 region has the DNA TGTGCCAGCAGCCAAGCTCTGAACACTGAAGCTTTCTTT. Its protein product is CASSQALNTEAFF. The chain has TRBV14 and TRBJ1-1; no clear D. The CDR3 contains 13 residues. V was clipped by 1 base and J by 0 bases, with 3 bases between them. In germline, CDR1 is SGHDN, CDR2 FVKESK.

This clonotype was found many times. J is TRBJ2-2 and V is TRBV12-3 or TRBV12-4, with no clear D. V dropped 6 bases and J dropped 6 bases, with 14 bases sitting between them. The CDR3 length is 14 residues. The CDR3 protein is CASSSMVLSGELFF. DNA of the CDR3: TGTGCCAGCAGCTCGATGGTTCTTTCCGGGGAGCTGTTTTTT.

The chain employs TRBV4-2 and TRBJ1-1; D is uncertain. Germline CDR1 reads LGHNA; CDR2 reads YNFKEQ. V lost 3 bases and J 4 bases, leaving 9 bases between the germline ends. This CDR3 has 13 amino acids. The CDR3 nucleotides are TGTGCCAGCAGCCAGTTAGATCCCACTGAAGCTTTCTTT. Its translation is CASSQLDPTEAFF.

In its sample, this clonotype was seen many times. For the CDR3, the DNA is TGTGCCAGCAGTTACCTCGACAATGAGCAGTTCTTC. This encodes CASSYLDNEQFF. This sequence joins TRBV6-2 or TRBV6-3 and TRBJ2-1; D is uncertain. There are 12 residues in the CDR3. Germline lookup yields CDR1 MNHEY and CDR2 SVGEGT. Trimming removed 2 bases at V and 5 bases at J, with 4 bases between.

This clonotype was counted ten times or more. This CDR3 reads CASSTSLSGETQYF. The CDR3 coding sequence is TGTGCCAGCAGTACGTCCCTTAGTGGGGAGACCCAGTACTTC. The chain links TRBV27 to TRBJ2-5; D gene uncertain. CDR1 and CDR2 from the germline V gene are MNHEY and SMNVEV (reference sequence). Deletions cut 5 bases from V and 5 bases from J, with 15 bases between. This CDR3 has 14 residues.

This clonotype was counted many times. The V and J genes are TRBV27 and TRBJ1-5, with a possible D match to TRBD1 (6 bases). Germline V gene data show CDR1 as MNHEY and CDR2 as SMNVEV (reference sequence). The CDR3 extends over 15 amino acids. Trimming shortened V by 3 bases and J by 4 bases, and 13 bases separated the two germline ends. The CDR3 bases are TGTGCCAGCAGTTTGGTCGGCAGGGGAAATCAGCCCCAGCATTTT. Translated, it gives CASSLVGRGNQPQHF.

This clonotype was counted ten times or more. CDR3 sequence reads: CASSRGAAGYQPQHF. As DNA, the CDR3 is TGTGCCAGCAGTCGAGGGGCGGCGGGGTATCAGCCCCAGCATTTT. The gene calls are TRBV12-3 or TRBV12-4 and TRBJ1-5; maybe TRBD1 (5 bases). V was clipped by 5 bases and J by 5 bases, with 16 bases between them. The length of the CDR3 is 15 residues.

The CDR3 DNA follows: TGTGCCAGCAGCTTATCGACAGAGGTAGGCAATCAGCCCCAGCATTTT. This sequence encodes CASSLSTEVGNQPQHF. The J gene is TRBJ1-5, the V gene TRBV7-9; TRBD1 is a possible D gene (5 bases). Germline assignment: CDR1 SEHNR and CDR2 FQNEAQ (reference sequence). Trimming left V 2 bases short and J 2 bases short, with 13 bases between. The CDR3 length is 16 residues.

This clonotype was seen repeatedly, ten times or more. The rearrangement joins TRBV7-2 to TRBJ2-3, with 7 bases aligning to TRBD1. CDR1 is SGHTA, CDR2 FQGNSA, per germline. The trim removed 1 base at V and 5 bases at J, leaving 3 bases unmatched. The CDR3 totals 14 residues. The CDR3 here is CASSLGGGRDTQYF. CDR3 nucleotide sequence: TGTGCCAGCAGCTTAGGAGGGGGCCGAGATACGCAGTATTTT.